This is a list of T cell receptor beta chains from one sample in a study of OX40 agonist ivuxolimab in advanced cancers. The protocol was immunoSEQ multiplex PCR, while the TCRdb copy is restricted to in-frame clones and leaves out a portion. Of some 68,000 clones detected, about 86% appear once; the ten largest clones hold about 1.1%. The specimen comprised CD4+ or CD8+ T cells sorted from blood, sampled in a trial of the OX40 agonist ivuxolimab. The source of these receptors is an adult with an advanced solid tumor such as melanoma, head and neck, liver or kidney cancer. CDR3s include the opening cysteine and the closing phenylalanine or tryptophan. Fields, in order: J gene, clone size, D gene, V gene, CDR3 protein, CDR3 DNA. D genes are given only for firm matches. For some rows the clone size is stated as once, few or many, or as a class when expanded; others skip it.

>TRBJ2-7|-|-|TRBV6-1
CASRMGDRPYEQYF
TGTGCCAGCAGGATGGGGGACCGGCCCTACGAGCAGTACTTC
>TRBJ2-7|-|TRBD2|TRBV7-2
CASSPWGGEQYF
TGTGCCAGCAGCCCTTGGGGGGGCGAGCAGTACTTC
>TRBJ2-5|-|TRBD2|TRBV9
CASSPGTRGEETQYF
TGTGCCAGCTCCCCCGGGACTAGAGGGGAAGAGACCCAGTACTTC
>TRBJ2-5|-|-|TRBV18
CASSPPFPAETQYF
TGTGCCAGCTCACCACCGTTTCCAGCGGAGACCCAGTACTTC
>TRBJ2-2|once|TRBD2|TRBV7-9
CASSSSGANTGELFF
TGTGCCAGCAGCTCTAGCGGCGCGAACACCGGGGAGCTGTTTTTT
>TRBJ2-7|-|TRBD2|TRBV7-2
CASSLGLAVAYEQYF
TGTGCCAGCAGCTTAGGACTAGCGGTAGCCTACGAGCAGTACTTC
>TRBJ2-7|-|TRBD2|TRBV30
CAWSTTGTSGYEQYF
TGTGCCTGGAGCACAACCGGGACTAGCGGCTACGAGCAGTACTTC
>TRBJ1-4|few|TRBD1|TRBV7-9
CASSLDRGSEKLFF
TGTGCCAGCAGCTTAGACAGGGGAAGCGAAAAACTGTTTTTT
>TRBJ2-7|-|-|TRBV7-2
CASSSSASSASYEQYF
TGTGCCAGCAGCTCATCAGCTAGCTCCGCCTCCTACGAGCAGTACTTC
>TRBJ2-5|-|TRBD1|TRBV4-3
CASSQDLGRGETQYF
TGCGCCAGCAGCCAAGATTTAGGCAGGGGGGAGACCCAGTACTTC
>TRBJ1-5|-|TRBD1|TRBV28
CASSTGVDRPQHF
TGTGCCAGCAGTACAGGGGTAGACCGGCCCCAGCATTTT
>TRBJ1-3|-|-|TRBV9
CASSAIDSGNTIYF
TGTGCCAGCAGCGCGATCGACTCTGGAAACACCATATATTTT
>TRBJ2-1|few|TRBD1|TRBV7-9
CASRSRDRGYNEQFF
TGTGCCAGCAGGTCCCGGGACAGGGGCTACAATGAGCAGTTCTTC
>TRBJ2-1|-|TRBD2|TRBV11-3
CASSLLAGGYNEQFF
TGTGCCAGCAGCCTACTAGCGGGAGGGTACAATGAGCAGTTCTTC